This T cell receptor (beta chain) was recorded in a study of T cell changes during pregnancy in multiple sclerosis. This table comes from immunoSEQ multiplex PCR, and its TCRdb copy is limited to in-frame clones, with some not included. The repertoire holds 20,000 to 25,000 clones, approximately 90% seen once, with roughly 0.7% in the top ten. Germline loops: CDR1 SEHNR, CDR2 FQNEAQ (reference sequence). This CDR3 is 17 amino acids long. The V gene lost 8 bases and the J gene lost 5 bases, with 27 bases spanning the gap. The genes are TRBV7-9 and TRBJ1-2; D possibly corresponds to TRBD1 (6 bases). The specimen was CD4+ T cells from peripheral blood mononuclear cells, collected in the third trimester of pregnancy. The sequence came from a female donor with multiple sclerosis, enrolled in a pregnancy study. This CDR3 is CASRQRRQGRGSYGYTF. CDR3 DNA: TGTGCCAGCCGACAAAGGAGGCAGGGGAGGGGTTCATATGGCTACACCTTC.